This TCR beta chain was observed in a study of blood T cells in healthy people across ages. This clonotype has at least ten counts. A second PCR, run for roughly 7 to 12 cycles, used a sample-barcoded 5' primer plus a J-beta primer mix. Unique molecular identifiers of 12 random nucleotides labeled each cDNA. TCRdb reanalysed the 5' RACE reads using MiXCR and keeps one entry per CDR3 protein. The data show about 1 million distinct CDR3 sequences, more than 40% seen once. Trimming removed 0 bases from V and 2 bases from J, with 14 bases in between. Germline V gives CDR1 LGHNA, CDR2 YNFKEQ. The length of the CDR3 is 16 residues.

Sequenced input: blood. This chain uses TRBV4-2 with TRBJ2-7; no firm D call. The TCR sequence derives from a woman aged 55-69 years in good health. In DNA form, the CDR3 reads TGTGCCAGCAGCCAAGAAATTCCGTCAGGCCCCTACGAGCAGTACTTC. It encodes CASSQEIPSGPYEQYF.